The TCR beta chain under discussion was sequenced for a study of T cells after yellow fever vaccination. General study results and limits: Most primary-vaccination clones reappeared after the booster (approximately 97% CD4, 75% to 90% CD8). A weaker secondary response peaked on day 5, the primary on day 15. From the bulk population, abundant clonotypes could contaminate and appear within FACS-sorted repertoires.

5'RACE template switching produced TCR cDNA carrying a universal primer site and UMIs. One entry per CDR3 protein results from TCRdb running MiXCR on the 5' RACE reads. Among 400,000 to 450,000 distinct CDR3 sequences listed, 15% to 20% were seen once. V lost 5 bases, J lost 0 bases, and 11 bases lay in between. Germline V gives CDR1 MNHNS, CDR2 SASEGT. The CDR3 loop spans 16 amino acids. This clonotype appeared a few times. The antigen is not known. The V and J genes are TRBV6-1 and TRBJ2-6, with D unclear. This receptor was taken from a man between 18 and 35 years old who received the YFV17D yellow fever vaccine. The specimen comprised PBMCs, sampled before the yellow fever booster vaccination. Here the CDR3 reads CASSPIRPSGANVLTF. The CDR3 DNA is TGTGCCAGCAGTCCCATCCGACCCTCTGGGGCCAACGTCCTGACTTTC.